These 17 T cell receptor beta chains came from one sample sequenced in a study of blood T cell repertoires in COVID-19 (dated by TCRdb to about 2020). The library was built by means of the immunoSEQ multiplex PCR assay. TCRdb took over this immuneACCESS table, retaining in-frame rearrangements with V and J assigned. Such tables are incomplete; in checked studies, under half of the missing clones stem from an unresolved V gene, and the remainder is unexplained. The sample includes approximately 140,000 clones, with roughly 90% observed a single time. More than 2% of the sample comes from the top ten. Sequenced input: peripheral blood. Every receptor here comes from a man between 65 and 85 years old with active COVID-19.

The chain links TRBV3-1 (or the pseudogene TRBV3-2) to TRBJ2-5; 12 bases map to TRBD2. Germline loops: CDR1 LGHDT, CDR2 YNNKEL (reference sequence). The CDR3 is 16 residues long. V trimming: 4 bases; J trimming: 6 bases; junction bases outside the gene matches: 9. CDR3 sequence (DNA): TGTGCCAGCAGCCTTATACCGGGACTAGCGGGCCAGACCCAGTACTTC. Its translation: CASSLIPGLAGQTQYF.

This clone was seen just once. V and J are TRBV19 and TRBJ2-1, with 11 nucleotides matching TRBD2. CDR3 length: 17 amino acids. Germline V gene sequence: CDR1 LNHDA, CDR2 SQIVND (reference sequence). The J segment lost 4 bases and the V segment lost 3 bases, leaving 8 bases of the junction unmatched. CDR3 bases: TGTGCCAGTAGTATTATAGCGGGAGGGCCTCGGTACAATGAGCAGTTCTTC. This sequence encodes CASSIIAGGPRYNEQFF. The whole variable domain, filled in from reference TRBV19 and TRBJ2-1, reads DGGITQSPKYLFRKEGQNVTLSCEQNLNHDAMYWYRQDPGQGLRLIYYSQIVNDFQKGDIAEGYSVSREKKESFPLTVTSAQKNPTAFYLCASSIIAGGPRYNEQFFGPGTRLTVL.

The chain is built from TRBV3-1 (or the pseudogene TRBV3-2) and TRBJ2-2; possibly TRBD1 for D (5 bases). Between the trimmed V and J ends, which lost 5 bases and 5 bases, there was a span of 9 bases. Per germline, CDR1 LGHDT and CDR2 YNNKEL (reference sequence). The CDR3 is made up of 13 amino acids. The CDR3 DNA reads TGTGCCAGCAGCGACAGAGGAACCGGGGAGCTGTTTTTT. This sequence encodes CASSDRGTGELFF.

This chain uses TRBV6-6 with TRBJ2-2; 8 bases align to TRBD1. This CDR3 spans 15 amino acids. Per the germline V gene, CDR1 is MNHNY and CDR2 is SVGAGI (reference sequence). Trimming cost V 6 bases and J 0 bases; bases outside gene matches: 3. The CDR3 coding sequence is TGTGCCAGCAGCTCAGGGGGCCCGAACACCGGGGAGCTGTTTTTT. It encodes CASSSGGPNTGELFF.

This clone was observed a handful of times. The rearrangement joins TRBV6-1 to TRBJ1-6, with D perhaps TRBD1 (6 bases). V dropped 1 base and J dropped 6 bases, with 19 bases sitting between them. There are 18 residues in the CDR3. Germline CDR1 reads MNHNS; CDR2 reads SASEGT. CDR3 in DNA: TGTGCCAGCAGTGAAGGAAAACAGGGACGGAGTACTAATTCACCCCTCCACTTT. The encoded protein is CASSEGKQGRSTNSPLHF.

The chain employs TRBV24-1 and TRBJ2-1, with D tentatively TRBD2 (6 bases). Trimming left V 6 bases short and J 8 bases short, with 22 bases between. The germline CDR1 and CDR2 sequences are KGHDR and SFDVKD. The CDR3 contains 16 residues. The CDR3 reads CATSSAWGERVHEQFF. CDR3 DNA sequence: TGTGCCACCAGTTCTGCTTGGGGGGAGAGGGTCCATGAGCAGTTCTTC.

This clone was recorded only once. The J gene is TRBJ2-7, the V gene TRBV10-3; 11 bases agree with TRBD2. This CDR3 has 12 residues. Germline V gene lookup returns CDR1 ENHRY and CDR2 SYGVKD. After removal of 11 bases from V and 3 bases from J, the junction contained 3 bases not matched to a gene. For the CDR3, the DNA is TGTGCCTGTGGGACTAGCGGCTACGAGCAGTACTTC. Translated, it gives CACGTSGYEQYF.

The chain links TRBV7-2 to TRBJ1-6; D unclear. Germline values: CDR1 SGHTA, CDR2 FQGNSA. The CDR3 has 14 residues. V lost 1 base, J lost 8 bases, and 9 bases lay in between. CDR3 in DNA: TGTGCCAGCAGCTTAGGTCCTATTTATTCACCCCTCCACTTT. It encodes CASSLGPIYSPLHF.

The V gene is TRBV27, the J gene TRBJ1-4; tentative D call: TRBD1 (5 bases). V dropped 2 bases and J dropped 8 bases, with 12 bases sitting between them. There are 14 residues in the CDR3. Germline-derived CDR1 and CDR2 are MNHEY and SMNVEV (reference sequence). Here the CDR3 reads CASSLQGGEEKLFF. As DNA, the CDR3 is TGTGCCAGCAGTTTACAGGGTGGAGAGGAAAAACTGTTTTTT.

This clone was observed a single time. The rearrangement uses TRBV2 and TRBJ1-4, with D hard to call. The germline V and J ends were trimmed by 5 bases and 8 bases, with 15 bases remaining between them. Germline V lookup: CDR1 SNHLY, CDR2 FYNNEI. This CDR3 has 14 residues. CDR3 nucleotide sequence: TGTGCCAGCAGTAGTCAAGGACTCGGGGAAAAACTGTTTTTT. Its protein product is CASSSQGLGEKLFF.

This clone has only one observation. The chain joins TRBV6-6 to TRBJ2-1, with a tentative D call TRBD2 (6 bases). V was clipped by 5 bases and J by 1 base, with 18 bases between them. This CDR3 comprises 17 residues. Germline V gene sequence: CDR1 MNHNY, CDR2 SVGAGI (reference sequence). CDR3 region: CASSLWAAGRSYNEQFF. The CDR3, as DNA: TGTGCCAGCAGTCTATGGGCGGCGGGAAGGTCCTACAATGAGCAGTTCTTC.

The rearrangement uses TRBV28 and TRBJ1-5; the D gene is possibly TRBD1 (5 bases). The CDR3 has 14 amino acids. The germline V gene encodes CDR1 MDHEN and CDR2 SYDVKM. V dropped 2 bases and J dropped 7 bases, with 12 bases sitting between them. The CDR3 DNA follows: TGTGCCAGCAGTTTACCGGGGGGGACGCAGCCCCAGCATTTT. As protein: CASSLPGGTQPQHF.

V gene TRBV3-1 (or the pseudogene TRBV3-2) combines with J gene TRBJ2-5, with D possibly TRBD1 on 6 matching bases. V gave up 4 bases and J gave up 5 bases, with 14 bases separating them. CDR1 is LGHDT, CDR2 YNNKEL, per germline (reference sequence). The CDR3 is made up of 14 amino acids. CDR3 loop: CASSLQGRGETQYF. Written as DNA, the CDR3 is TGTGCCAGCAGCCTACAGGGACGGGGTGAGACCCAGTACTTC.

This chain joins TRBV10-3 and TRBJ1-1; 8 bases map to TRBD1. V dropped 4 bases and J dropped 7; count of bases not matched to a gene: 11. This CDR3 is 15 amino acids long. CDR1 and CDR2 (germline): ENHRY, SYGVKD. The CDR3 bases are TGTGCCATCAGTGGATCAGGGGGCGGCCTGGGTGAAGCTTTCTTT. Amino acids: CAISGSGGGLGEAFF.

This rearrangement joins TRBV19 to TRBJ2-7; 9 bases map to TRBD1. CDR1 and CDR2 (germline): LNHDA, SQIVND (reference sequence). The CDR3 length is 15 residues. Trimming took 2 bases from V and 4 from J; bases not matched to a gene: 6. The CDR3 reads CASSISGTGRYEQYF. CDR3 nucleotides: TGTGCCAGTAGTATATCCGGGACAGGGCGTTACGAGCAGTACTTC.

The gene calls are TRBV5-1 and TRBJ2-2; D is ambiguous. CDR1 is SGHRS and CDR2 is YFSETQ in the germline V gene. The ends were cut back, 0 bases at V and 3 bases at J, with 6 bases in the middle. CDR3 length equals 14 residues. The CDR3 DNA reads as TGCGCCAGCAGCTTGGCCGGGTACACCGGGGAGCTGTTTTTT. Its protein product is CASSLAGYTGELFF.

The chain links TRBV5-4 to TRBJ1-1; D gene uncertain. Germline V lookup: CDR1 SGHNT, CDR2 YYREEE (reference sequence). V was cut by 4 bases and J by 1 base, with 17 bases left in between. This CDR3 comprises 16 residues. The CDR3 loop reads CASSPIKVSGNTEAFF. The CDR3 DNA is TGTGCCAGCAGCCCCATTAAGGTGTCGGGGAACACTGAAGCTTTCTTT. Variable domain in full (rest from reference TRBV5-4 and TRBJ1-1): ETGVTQSPTHLIKTRGQQVTLRCSSQSGHNTVSWYQQALGQGPQFIFQYYREEENGRGNFPPRFSGLQFPNYSSELNVNALELDDSALYLCASSPIKVSGNTEAFFGQGTRLTVV.